The 3 T cell receptor beta chains presented below share a single source sample, sequenced in a study of blood T cell repertoires in COVID-19. Sequencing used immunoSEQ multiplex PCR; TCRdb keeps in-frame clones, though not all of them. The data show over 350,000 clones, about 83% seen once. Sequencing used PBMCs or T cells enriched from blood (not recorded which). Source of these receptors: a woman between 50 and 59 years old who had recovered from COVID-19.

V usage is TRBV5-6 and J usage is TRBJ1-2; D remains ambiguous. This CDR3 spans 13 amino acids. Trimming took off 3 bases at V and 4 bases at J, with 10 bases between the two ends. Germline values: CDR1 SGHDT, CDR2 YYEEEE. Written as DNA, the CDR3 is TGTGCCAGCAGCTCAGCGGGAGTCTATGGCTACACCTTC. Translated, it gives CASSSAGVYGYTF.

This clone has a single count. The CDR3 sequence is CASSVRAGDNYEQYF. In DNA, the CDR3 is TGCGCCAGCAGTGTGCGGGCGGGGGACAACTACGAGCAGTACTTC. This rearrangement joins TRBV10-1 to TRBJ2-7; TRBD2 is a possible D gene (7 bases). CDR3 length: 15 residues. V was trimmed by 4 bases and J by 3 bases, leaving 16 bases between them. Germline CDR1 WNHNN, CDR2 SYGVQD (reference sequence).

This chain links TRBV3-1 (or the pseudogene TRBV3-2) with TRBJ1-3; 10 nucleotides line up with TRBD1. V gave up 4 bases and J gave up 3 bases; unmatched junction bases: 6. CDR3 length equals 16 residues. Germline V gives CDR1 LGHDT, CDR2 YNNKEL (reference sequence). The CDR3 region has the DNA TGTGCCAGCAGCCCCCCGGGACAGGGGTATGGAAACACCATATATTTT. Its translation: CASSPPGQGYGNTIYF.